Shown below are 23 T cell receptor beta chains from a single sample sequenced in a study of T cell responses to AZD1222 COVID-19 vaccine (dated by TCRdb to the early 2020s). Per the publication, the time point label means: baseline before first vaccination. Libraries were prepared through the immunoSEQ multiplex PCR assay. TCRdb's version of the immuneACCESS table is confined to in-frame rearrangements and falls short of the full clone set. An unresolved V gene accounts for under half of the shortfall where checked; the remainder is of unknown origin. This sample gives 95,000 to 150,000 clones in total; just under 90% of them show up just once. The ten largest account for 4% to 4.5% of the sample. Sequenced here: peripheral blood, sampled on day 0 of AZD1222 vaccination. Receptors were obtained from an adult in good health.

CDR3 in DNA: TGTGCCAGCAGAGGACAGGTAAACTATGGCTACACCTTC. It translates to CASRGQVNYGYTF. The chain uses TRBV6-5 and TRBJ1-2, with 7 bases that match TRBD1. CDR1 is MNHEY, CDR2 SVGAGI, per germline. Trimming removed 6 bases from V and 2 bases from J; junction bases left unmatched: 3. CDR3 length: 13 amino acids.

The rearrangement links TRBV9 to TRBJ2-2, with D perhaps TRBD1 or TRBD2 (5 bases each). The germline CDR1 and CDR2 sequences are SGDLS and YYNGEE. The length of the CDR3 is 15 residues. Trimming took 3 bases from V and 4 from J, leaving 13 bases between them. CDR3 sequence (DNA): TGTGCCAGCAGCGGGAGGCAGGGTATCACCGGGGAGCTGTTTTTT. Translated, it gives CASSGRQGITGELFF.

Here the CDR3 reads CATSERGLLYEQYF. The CDR3 bases are TGTGCCACCAGTGAGCGGGGGCTCTTGTACGAGCAGTACTTC. The chain combines TRBV24-1 with TRBJ2-7; weak D call: TRBD2 (7 bases). V was pared by 4 bases and J by 4 bases, with 13 bases between. CDR1 and CDR2 (germline): KGHDR, SFDVKD. The CDR3 runs to 14 residues.

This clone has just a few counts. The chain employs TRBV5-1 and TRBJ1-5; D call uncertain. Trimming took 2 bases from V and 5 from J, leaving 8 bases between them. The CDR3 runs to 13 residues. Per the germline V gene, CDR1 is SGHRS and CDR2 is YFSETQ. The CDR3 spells CASSFVGDQPQHF. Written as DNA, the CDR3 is TGCGCCAGCAGCTTTGTTGGGGATCAGCCCCAGCATTTT.

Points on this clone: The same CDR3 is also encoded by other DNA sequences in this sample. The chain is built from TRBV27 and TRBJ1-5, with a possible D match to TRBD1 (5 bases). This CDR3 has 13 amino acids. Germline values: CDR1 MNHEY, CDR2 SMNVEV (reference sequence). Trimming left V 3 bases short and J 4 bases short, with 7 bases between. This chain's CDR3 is CASSLKGNQPQHF. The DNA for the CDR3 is TGTGCCAGCAGTTTGAAGGGGAATCAGCCCCAGCATTTT.

The CDR3 reads CASSEGAYRGGHEQYF. The CDR3 DNA follows: TGTGCCAGCAGTGAAGGCGCGTATCGGGGGGGCCACGAGCAGTACTTC. The chain links TRBV6-1 to TRBJ2-7, with 8 bases fitting TRBD2. The J segment lost 5 bases and the V segment lost 1 base, leaving 10 bases of the junction unmatched. Germline V gives CDR1 MNHNS, CDR2 SASEGT. The CDR3 runs 16 residues.

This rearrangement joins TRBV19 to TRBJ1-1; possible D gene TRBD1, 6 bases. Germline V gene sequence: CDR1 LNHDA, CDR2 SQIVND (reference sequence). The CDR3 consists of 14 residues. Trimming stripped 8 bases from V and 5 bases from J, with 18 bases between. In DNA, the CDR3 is TGTGCCAGTGGGGCACAGGGAGGTTGGACTGAAGCTTTCTTT. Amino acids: CASGAQGGWTEAFF.

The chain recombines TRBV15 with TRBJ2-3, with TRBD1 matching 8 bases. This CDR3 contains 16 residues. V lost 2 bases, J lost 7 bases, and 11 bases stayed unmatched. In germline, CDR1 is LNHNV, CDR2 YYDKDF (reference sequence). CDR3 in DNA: TGTGCCACCAGCAGAATGGAGGCAGGGGGCGCACATACGCAGTATTTT. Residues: CATSRMEAGGAHTQYF.

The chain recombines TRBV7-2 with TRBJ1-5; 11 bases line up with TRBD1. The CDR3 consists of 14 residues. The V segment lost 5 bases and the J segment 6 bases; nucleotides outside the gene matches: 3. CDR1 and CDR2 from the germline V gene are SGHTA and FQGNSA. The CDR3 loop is CASSQDRGPQPQHF. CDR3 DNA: TGTGCCAGCAGCCAGGACAGGGGGCCTCAGCCCCAGCATTTT.

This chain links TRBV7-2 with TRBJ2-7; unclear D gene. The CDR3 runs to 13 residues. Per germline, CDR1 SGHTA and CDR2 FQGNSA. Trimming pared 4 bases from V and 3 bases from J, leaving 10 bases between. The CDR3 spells CASSSYGYYEQYF. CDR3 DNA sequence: TGTGCCAGCAGCTCCTACGGATACTACGAGCAGTACTTC.

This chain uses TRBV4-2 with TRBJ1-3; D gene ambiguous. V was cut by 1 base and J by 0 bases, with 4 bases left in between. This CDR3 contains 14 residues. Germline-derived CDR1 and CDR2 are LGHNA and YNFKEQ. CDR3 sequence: CASSQAISGNTIYF. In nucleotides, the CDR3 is TGTGCCAGCAGCCAAGCGATCTCTGGAAACACCATATATTTT.

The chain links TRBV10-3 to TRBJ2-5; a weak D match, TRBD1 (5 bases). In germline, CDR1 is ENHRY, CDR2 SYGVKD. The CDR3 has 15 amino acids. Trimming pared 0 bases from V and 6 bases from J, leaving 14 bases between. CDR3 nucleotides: TGTGCCATCAGTGAGTCCAGCCAGGGTGGACAGACCCAGTACTTC. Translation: CAISESSQGGQTQYF.

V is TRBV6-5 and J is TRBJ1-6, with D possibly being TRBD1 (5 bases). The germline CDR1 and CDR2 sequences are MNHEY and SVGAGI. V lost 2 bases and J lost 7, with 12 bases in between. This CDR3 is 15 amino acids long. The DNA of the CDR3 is TGTGCCAGCAGTTACAACAGGTTAGGGAATTCACCCCTCCACTTT. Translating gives CASSYNRLGNSPLHF.

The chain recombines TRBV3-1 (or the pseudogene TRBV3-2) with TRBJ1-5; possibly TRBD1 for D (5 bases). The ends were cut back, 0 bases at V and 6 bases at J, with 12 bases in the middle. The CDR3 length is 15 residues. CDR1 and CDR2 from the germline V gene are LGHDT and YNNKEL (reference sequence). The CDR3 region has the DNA TGTGCCAGCAGCCAAGAGGCGGGGCCCGGTCAGCCCCAGCATTTT. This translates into CASSQEAGPGQPQHF.

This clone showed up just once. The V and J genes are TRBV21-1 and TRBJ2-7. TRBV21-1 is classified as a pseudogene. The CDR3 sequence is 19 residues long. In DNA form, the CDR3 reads TGTGCCAGCAGCAAAATGGGGGTGTGGAAGACATCAGACACCTACGAGCAGTACTTC. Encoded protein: CASSKMGVWKTSDTYEQYF.

CDR3 sequence: CASSSGRDTGELFF. CDR3 DNA sequence: TGTGCCAGCAGTAGCGGGAGGGACACCGGGGAGCTGTTTTTT. The chain has TRBV6-2 or TRBV6-3 and TRBJ2-2, with TRBD2 matching 10 bases. CDR3 length: 14 residues. Germline-derived CDR1 and CDR2 are MNHEY and SVGEGT. Germline trimming cut 5 bases from V and 3 bases from J; bases unmatched to any gene: 0.

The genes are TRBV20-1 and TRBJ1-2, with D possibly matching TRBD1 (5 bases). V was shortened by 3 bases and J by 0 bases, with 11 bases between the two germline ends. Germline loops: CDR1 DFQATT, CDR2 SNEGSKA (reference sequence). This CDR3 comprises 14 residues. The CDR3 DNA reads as TGCAGTGCTAGTGGGGCAGGTCCTAACTATGGCTACACCTTC. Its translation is CSASGAGPNYGYTF.

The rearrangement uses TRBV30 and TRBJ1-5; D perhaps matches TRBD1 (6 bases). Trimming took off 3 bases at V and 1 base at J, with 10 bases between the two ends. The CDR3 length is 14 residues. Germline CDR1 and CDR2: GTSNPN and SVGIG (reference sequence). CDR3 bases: TGTGCCTGGAGGCCAACAGGGAGCAATCAGCCCCAGCATTTT. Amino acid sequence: CAWRPTGSNQPQHF.

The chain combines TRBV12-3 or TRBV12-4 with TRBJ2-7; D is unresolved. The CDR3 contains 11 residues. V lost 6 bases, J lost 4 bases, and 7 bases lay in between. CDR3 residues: CASSRYYEQYF. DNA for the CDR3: TGTGCCAGCAGCCGGTATTACGAGCAGTACTTC.

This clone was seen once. The DNA for the CDR3 is TGCGCCAGCAGCTTGGACACAGTCTATGGCTACACCTTC. Translating gives CASSLDTVYGYTF. V usage is TRBV5-1 and J usage is TRBJ1-2; D is undetermined. Trimming took 0 bases from V and 4 from J, leaving 7 bases between them. In germline, CDR1 is SGHRS, CDR2 YFSETQ. The length of the CDR3 is 13 residues.

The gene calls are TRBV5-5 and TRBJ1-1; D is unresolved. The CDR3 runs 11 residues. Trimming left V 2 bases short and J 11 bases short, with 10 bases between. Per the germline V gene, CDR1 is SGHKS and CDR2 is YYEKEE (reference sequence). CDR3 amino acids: CASSLGLWAFF. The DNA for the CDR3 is TGTGCCAGCAGCTTAGGCCTGTGGGCTTTCTTT.

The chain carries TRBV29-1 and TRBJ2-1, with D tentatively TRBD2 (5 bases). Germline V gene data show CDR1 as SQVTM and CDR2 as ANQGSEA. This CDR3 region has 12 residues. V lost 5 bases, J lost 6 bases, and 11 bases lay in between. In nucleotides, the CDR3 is TGCAGCGTTCGGCTAGCAGGCAATGAGCAGTTCTTC. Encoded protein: CSVRLAGNEQFF.

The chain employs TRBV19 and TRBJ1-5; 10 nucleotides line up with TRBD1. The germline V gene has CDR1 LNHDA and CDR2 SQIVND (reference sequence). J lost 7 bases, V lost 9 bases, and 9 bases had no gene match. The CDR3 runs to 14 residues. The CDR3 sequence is CASSAGTGVQPQHF. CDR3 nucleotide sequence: TGTGCCAGCTCTGCCGGGACAGGGGTCCAGCCCCAGCATTTT.